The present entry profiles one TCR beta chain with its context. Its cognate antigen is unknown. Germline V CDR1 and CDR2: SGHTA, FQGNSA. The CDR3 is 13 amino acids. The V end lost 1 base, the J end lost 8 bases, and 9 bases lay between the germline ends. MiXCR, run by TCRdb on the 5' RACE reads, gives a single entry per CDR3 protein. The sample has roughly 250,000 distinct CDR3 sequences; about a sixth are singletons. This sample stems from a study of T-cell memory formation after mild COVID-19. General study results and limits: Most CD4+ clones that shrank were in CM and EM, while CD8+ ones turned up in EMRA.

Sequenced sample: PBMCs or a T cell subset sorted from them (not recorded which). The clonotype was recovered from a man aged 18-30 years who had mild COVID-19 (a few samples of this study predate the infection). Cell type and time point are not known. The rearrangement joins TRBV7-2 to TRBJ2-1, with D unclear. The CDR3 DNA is TGTGCCAGCAGCTTAGGTCTAGAGCATGAGCAGTTCTTC. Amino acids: CASSLGLEHEQFF.